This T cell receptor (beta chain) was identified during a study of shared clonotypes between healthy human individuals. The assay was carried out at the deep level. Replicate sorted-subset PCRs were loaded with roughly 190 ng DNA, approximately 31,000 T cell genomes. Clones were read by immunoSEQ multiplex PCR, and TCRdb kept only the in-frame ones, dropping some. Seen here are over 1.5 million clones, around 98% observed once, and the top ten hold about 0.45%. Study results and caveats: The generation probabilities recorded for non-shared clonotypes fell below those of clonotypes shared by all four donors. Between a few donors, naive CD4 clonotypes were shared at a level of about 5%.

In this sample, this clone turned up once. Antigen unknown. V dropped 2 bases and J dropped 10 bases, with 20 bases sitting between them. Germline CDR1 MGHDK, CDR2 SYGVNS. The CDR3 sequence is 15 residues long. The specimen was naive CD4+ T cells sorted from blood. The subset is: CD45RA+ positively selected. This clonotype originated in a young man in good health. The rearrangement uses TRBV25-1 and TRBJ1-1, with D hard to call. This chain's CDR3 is CASSERVSGPRRAFF. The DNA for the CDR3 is TGTGCCAGCAGTGAACGGGTTTCTGGTCCTCGTAGAGCTTTCTTT. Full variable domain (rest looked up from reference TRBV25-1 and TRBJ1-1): EADIYQTPRYLVIGTGKKITLECSQTMGHDKMYWYQQDPGMELHLIHYSYGVNSTEKGDLSSESTVSRIRTEHFPLTLESARPSHTSQYLCASSERVSGPRRAFFGQGTRLTVV.